Described below is a single TCR beta chain sequence and its context. Its antigen is currently unknown. Only in-frame clones appear in the TCRdb table, and some are missing; sequencing was by immunoSEQ multiplex PCR. Counted here are roughly 150,000 clones, 85% to 90% occurring once; the ten biggest clones make up roughly 6%. In germline, CDR1 is SGHRS, CDR2 YFSETQ. This CDR3 is 18 amino acids long. With 5 bases clipped from V and 0 bases from J, the junction kept 14 bases outside the gene matches. The data are from a study of cytomegalovirus exposure and HLA in healthy donors. Whole-study context: The same platform was used for the 95 to 150 validation repertoires and the roughly 720 first-cohort repertoires, a later analysis reported.

Findings of the study overall: Most TCR sequences proved rare, with some public TCRs found in many donors. The investigators catalogued some 150 TCR beta chains as cytomegalovirus-associated.

The donors were members of the validation cohort comprising over a hundred subjects, separate from the approximately 630-subject first cohort. Sequencing was performed on PBMCs. The rearrangement uses TRBV5-1 and TRBJ1-1; 9 bases agree with TRBD1. The sequence was collected from a young woman in good health and CMV-seronegative. Here the CDR3 reads CASRAGLTGGLMNTEAFF. The DNA of the CDR3 is TGCGCCAGCAGGGCGGGCTTGACAGGGGGGTTGATGAACACTGAAGCTTTCTTT.